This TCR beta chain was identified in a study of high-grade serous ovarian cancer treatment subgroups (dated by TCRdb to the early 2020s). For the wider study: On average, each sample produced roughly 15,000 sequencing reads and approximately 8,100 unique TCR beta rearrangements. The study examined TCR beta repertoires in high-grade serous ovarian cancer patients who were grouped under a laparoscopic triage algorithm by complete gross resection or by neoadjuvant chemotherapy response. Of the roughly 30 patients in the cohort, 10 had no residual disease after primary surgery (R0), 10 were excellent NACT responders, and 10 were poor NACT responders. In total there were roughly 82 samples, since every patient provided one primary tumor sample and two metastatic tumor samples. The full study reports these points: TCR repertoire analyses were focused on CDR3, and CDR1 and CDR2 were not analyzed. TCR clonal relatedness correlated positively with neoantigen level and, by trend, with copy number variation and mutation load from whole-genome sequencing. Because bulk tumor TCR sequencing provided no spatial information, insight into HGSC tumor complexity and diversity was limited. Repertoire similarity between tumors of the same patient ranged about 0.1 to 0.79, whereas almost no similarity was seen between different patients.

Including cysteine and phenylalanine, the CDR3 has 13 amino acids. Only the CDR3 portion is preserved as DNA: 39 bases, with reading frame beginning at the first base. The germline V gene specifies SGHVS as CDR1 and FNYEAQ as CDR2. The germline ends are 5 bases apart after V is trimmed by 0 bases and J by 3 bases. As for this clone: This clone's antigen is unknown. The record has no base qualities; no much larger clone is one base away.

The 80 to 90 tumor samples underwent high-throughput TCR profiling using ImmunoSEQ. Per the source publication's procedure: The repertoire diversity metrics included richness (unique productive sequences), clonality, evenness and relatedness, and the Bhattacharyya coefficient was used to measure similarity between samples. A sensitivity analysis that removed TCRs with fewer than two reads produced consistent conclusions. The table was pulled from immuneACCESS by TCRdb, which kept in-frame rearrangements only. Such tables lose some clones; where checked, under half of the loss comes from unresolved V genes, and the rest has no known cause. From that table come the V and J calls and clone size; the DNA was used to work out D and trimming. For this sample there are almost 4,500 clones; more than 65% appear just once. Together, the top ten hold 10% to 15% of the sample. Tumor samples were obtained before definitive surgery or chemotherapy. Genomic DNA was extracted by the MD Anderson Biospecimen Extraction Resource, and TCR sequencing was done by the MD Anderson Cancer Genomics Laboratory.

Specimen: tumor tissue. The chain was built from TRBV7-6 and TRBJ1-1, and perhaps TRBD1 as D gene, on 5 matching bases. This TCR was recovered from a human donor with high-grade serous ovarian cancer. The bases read TGTGCCAGCAGCTTAGCGGGACACACTGAAGCTTTCTTT. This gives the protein CASSLAGHTEAFF. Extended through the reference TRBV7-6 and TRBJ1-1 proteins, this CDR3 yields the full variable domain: GAGVSQSPRYKVTKRGQDVALRCDPISGHVSLYWYRQALGQGPEFLTYFNYEAQQDKSGLPNDRFSAERPEGSISTLTIQRTEQRDSAMYRCASSLAGHTEAFFGQGTRLTVV.